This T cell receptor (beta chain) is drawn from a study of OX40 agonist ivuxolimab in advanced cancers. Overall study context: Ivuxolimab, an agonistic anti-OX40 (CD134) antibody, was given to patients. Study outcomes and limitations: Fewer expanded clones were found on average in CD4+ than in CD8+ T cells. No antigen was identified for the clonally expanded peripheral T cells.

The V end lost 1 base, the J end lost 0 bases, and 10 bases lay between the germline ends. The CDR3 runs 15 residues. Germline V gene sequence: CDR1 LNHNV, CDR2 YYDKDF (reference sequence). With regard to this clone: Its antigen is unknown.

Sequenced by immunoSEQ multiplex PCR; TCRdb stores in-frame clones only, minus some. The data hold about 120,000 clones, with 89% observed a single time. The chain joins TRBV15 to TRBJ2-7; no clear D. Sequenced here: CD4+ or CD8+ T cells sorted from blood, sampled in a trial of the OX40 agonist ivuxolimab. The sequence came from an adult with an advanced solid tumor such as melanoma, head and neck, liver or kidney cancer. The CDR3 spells CATSRGPDPSYEQYF. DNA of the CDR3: TGTGCCACCAGCAGAGGTCCGGACCCCTCCTACGAGCAGTACTTC.